The 9 T cell receptor beta chains given below trace back to one sample, sequenced in a study of blood T cell repertoires in COVID-19. TCRdb's table, derived via immunoSEQ multiplex PCR, lists solely in-frame clones and lacks some. The sample carries under 85,000 clones, more than 80% recorded once. Sequenced material: peripheral blood. Source of these receptors: a man older than 75 with acute or convalescent COVID-19.

The J gene is TRBJ1-1, the V gene TRBV18; weak D call: TRBD1 (6 bases). V lost 2 bases to trimming and J lost 1 base, with 11 bases between them. Germline loops: CDR1 KGHSH, CDR2 LQKENI. The CDR3 runs 15 residues. In DNA form, the CDR3 reads TGTGCCAGCTCACCAGAAGGACAGACGAACACTGAAGCTTTCTTT. This translates into CASSPEGQTNTEAFF.

V is TRBV29-1 and J is TRBJ1-1, with 11 nucleotides matching TRBD1. V trimming: 3 bases; J trimming: 1 base; junction bases outside the gene matches: 7. The CDR3 is 16 residues long. Germline V gene sequence: CDR1 SQVTM, CDR2 ANQGSEA. CDR3 in amino acids: CSVDFRTGGPNTEAFF. In DNA form, the CDR3 reads TGCAGCGTTGATTTCCGGACAGGGGGCCCGAACACTGAAGCTTTCTTT. Supplemented by reference TRBV29-1 and TRBJ1-1, the full variable domain reads SAVISQKPSRDICQRGTSLTIQCQVDSQVTMMFWYRQQPGQSLTLIATANQGSEATYESGFVIDKFPISRPNLTFSTLTVSNMSPEDSSIYLCSVDFRTGGPNTEAFFGQGTRLTVV.

V gene TRBV6-5 combines with J gene TRBJ1-1, with D maybe TRBD1 (5 bases). Germline-derived CDR1 and CDR2 are MNHEY and SVGAGI. Trimming pared 5 bases from V and 3 bases from J, leaving 13 bases between. There are 14 residues in the CDR3. The CDR3 here is CASSLYGRDTEAFF. CDR3 sequence (DNA): TGTGCCAGCAGTCTTTACGGCAGGGACACTGAAGCTTTCTTT.

V gene TRBV11-2 combines with J gene TRBJ2-7; TRBD1 aligns across 7 bases. Germline V gene sequence: CDR1 SGHAT, CDR2 FQNNGV. With V trimmed by 4 bases and J by 3 bases, 3 bases remained unmatched. The CDR3 length is 13 residues. The CDR3: CASSSGQFYEQYF. The CDR3 DNA reads TGTGCCAGCAGCTCGGGACAGTTCTACGAGCAGTACTTC.

The chain carries TRBV6-2 or TRBV6-3 and TRBJ2-3; 10 bases align to TRBD2. After removal of 2 bases from V and 3 bases from J, the junction contained 5 bases not matched to a gene. The CDR3 runs to 16 residues. Germline CDR1 reads MNHEY; CDR2 reads SVGEGT. Here the CDR3 DNA reads TGTGCCAGCAGTTACGAGCGGGGGGGAGGGACAGATACGCAGTATTTT. Translation: CASSYERGGGTDTQYF.

The V call is TRBV23-1, the J call TRBJ1-6; 8 positions match TRBD1. TRBV23-1 is reported as an ORF; its role is uncertain. V was clipped by 8 bases and J by 7 bases; unmatched bases: 7. This CDR3 comprises 14 residues. The CDR3 is CASYRRGLNSPLHF. CDR3 in DNA: TGCGCCAGCTACCGCAGGGGGCTAAATTCACCCCTCCACTTT.

CDR3 nucleotides: TGTGCCAGCACCCTGGGGGGACAGCCTTACAATGAGCAGTTCTTC. Its translation: CASTLGGQPYNEQFF. The rearrangement uses TRBV28 and TRBJ2-1; weak D call: TRBD1 (7 bases). CDR3 size: 15 residues. Germline V CDR1 and CDR2: MDHEN, SYDVKM. Trimming shortened V by 7 bases and J by 4 bases, and 17 bases separated the two germline ends.

The V and J genes are TRBV19 and TRBJ2-7; 9 bases are a match to TRBD2. The CDR3 runs to 15 residues. Germline V gene data show CDR1 as LNHDA and CDR2 as SQIVND (reference sequence). Trimming removed 5 bases from V and 2 bases from J; junction bases left unmatched: 7. The CDR3 DNA reads TGTGCCAGTAGTCACGGTAGCGGGGGAACCTACGAGCAGTACTTC. This codes for CASSHGSGGTYEQYF.

This chain links TRBV5-1 with TRBJ2-5; TRBD2 aligns across 7 bases. In germline, CDR1 is SGHRS, CDR2 YFSETQ. The CDR3 spans 16 residues. J lost 4 bases, V lost 0 bases, and 9 bases had no gene match. The CDR3 DNA is TGCGCCAGCAGCTTGGGGTGGACTAGGTCTGGAGAGACCCAGTACTTC. Translating gives CASSLGWTRSGETQYF. The full variable domain, in which reference TRBV5-1 and TRBJ2-5 provide the parts outside the CDR3, is KAGVTQTPRYLIKTRGQQVTLSCSPISGHRSVSWYQQTPGQGLQFLFEYFSETQRNKGNFPGRFSGRQFSNSRSEMNVSTLELGDSALYLCASSLGWTRSGETQYFGPGTRLLVL.